The 2 T cell receptor beta chains listed next were all sequenced from one sample in a study of cytomegalovirus exposure and HLA in healthy donors. A multiplex PCR was run with 60 Vbeta primers and 13 Jbeta primers. This table comes from immunoSEQ multiplex PCR, and its TCRdb copy is limited to in-frame clones, with some not included. This sample carries fewer than 250,000 clones, 60% to 80% of them seen once, and the ten largest clones take less than 2%. Material: PBMCs. These TCRs come from a woman in her late teens or twenties in good health and CMV-seronegative.

This chain uses TRBV15 with TRBJ2-7; perhaps TRBD2 as D (7 bases). The V end was cut by 5 bases, the J end by 0 bases, with 14 bases between. The CDR3 has 15 residues. Germline V CDR1 and CDR2: LNHNV, YYDKDF (reference sequence). The CDR3 bases are TGTGCCACCAGCCGCGGGGGCGGGTACTCCTACGAGCAGTACTTC. Amino acids: CATSRGGGYSYEQYF.

The chain carries TRBV4-2 and TRBJ2-2; possibly TRBD1 for D (5 bases). V was trimmed by 1 base and J by 6 bases, leaving 9 bases between them. CDR1 is LGHNA and CDR2 is YNFKEQ in the germline V gene. The CDR3 has 14 amino acids. The CDR3 protein is CASSQVTGSGELFF. The CDR3 nucleotides read TGTGCCAGCAGCCAAGTTACAGGATCCGGGGAGCTGTTTTTT.